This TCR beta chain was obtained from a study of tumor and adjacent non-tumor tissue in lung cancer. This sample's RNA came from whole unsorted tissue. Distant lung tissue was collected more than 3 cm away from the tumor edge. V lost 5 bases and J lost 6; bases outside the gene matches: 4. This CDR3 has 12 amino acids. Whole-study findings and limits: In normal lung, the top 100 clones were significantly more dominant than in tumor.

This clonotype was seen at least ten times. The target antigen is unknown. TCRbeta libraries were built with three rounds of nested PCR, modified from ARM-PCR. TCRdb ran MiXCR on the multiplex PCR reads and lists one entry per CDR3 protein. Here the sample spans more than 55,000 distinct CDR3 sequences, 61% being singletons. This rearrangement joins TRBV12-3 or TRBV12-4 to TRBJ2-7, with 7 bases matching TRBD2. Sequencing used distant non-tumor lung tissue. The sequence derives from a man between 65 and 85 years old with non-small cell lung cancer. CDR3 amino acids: CASSRTSGEQYF. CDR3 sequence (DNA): TGTGCCAGCAGTCGGACTAGTGGCGAGCAGTACTTC.